The present T cell receptor (beta chain) was sequenced within a study of beta chain features in type 1 diabetes. The wider study: Healthy donors and patients showed comparable age, gender and cell yields. Study results and caveats: Within each of all four CD4+ subsets, Type 1 diabetes patients had TCRB CDR3s that were moderately but significantly shorter.

The entirety of the isolated RNA underwent reverse transcription, so expressed TCRB transcripts were sequenced. Repertoires were generated with immunoSEQ multiplex PCR, while TCRdb's copy carries only in-frame clones and drops some. The sample holds a few hundred thousand clones, less than 15% seen once. Concerning this clone itself: The antigen is not known.

The V gene lost 1 base and the J gene lost 0 bases, with 10 bases spanning the gap. Germline CDR1 MDHEN, CDR2 SYDVKM. The CDR3 contains 15 residues. The sequenced sample consisted of naive CD4+ T cells from blood. The receptor's source is a woman aged 18-29 years with type 1 diabetes. This chain joins TRBV28 and TRBJ2-7; D unclear. CDR3 residues: CASSLSMASSYEQYV. DNA of the CDR3: TGTGCCAGCAGTTTATCTATGGCTAGCTCCTACGAGCAGTACGTC.